These T cell receptor beta chains were read from a single sample in a study of T cells in Graves' hyperthyroidism and ophthalmopathy. TCRdb re-called the multiplex PCR reads with MiXCR, one entry per CDR3 protein. The sample holds about 560,000 distinct CDR3 sequences; approximately 15% are singletons and the top ten take about 17%. Sequencing was carried out using blood. All receptors derive from a woman aged 18-29 years with Graves' hyperthyroidism. The CDR3 runs from the conserved cysteine through the conserved F or W. A D gene is named only where the DNA matches it firmly. The size entry is marked missing in some rows and otherwise reads once, few, many or a size class.

TRBV7-2	TRBJ2-1	few	TRBD2	TGTGCCAGCAGCTTAGGGGTACTAGCGGCCAAGGCGGAGCAGTTCTTC	CASSLGVLAAKAEQFF
TRBV2	TRBJ2-6	many	-	TGTGCCAGCAGCCTCAGGGCTGGGGCCAACGTCCTGACTTTC	CASSLRAGANVLTF
TRBV6-1	TRBJ2-2	few	TRBD1	TGTGCCAGCAGTGGGACAGGGCGTGGCGGGGAGCTGTTTTTT	CASSGTGRGGELFF
TRBV2	TRBJ2-7	many	-	TGTGCCAGCAGTGACAGGGTCGGCCGGGACGAGCAGTACTTC	CASSDRVGRDEQYF
TRBV7-8	TRBJ1-2	-	TRBD1	TGTGCCAGCAGCTTAGGTGGGACAGGGGAGTATGGCTACACCTTC	CASSLGGTGEYGYTF
TRBV28	TRBJ2-7	many	-	TGTGCCAGCAGTTTAGACCCCGGCAGTTACGAGCAGTACTTC	CASSLDPGSYEQYF
TRBV6-1	TRBJ2-2	-	TRBD2	TGTGCCAGCAGTCCCAGAGGGCTAGCGGGGGGTTACACCGGGGAGCTGTTTTTT	CASSPRGLAGGYTGELFF
TRBV9	TRBJ2-2	-	TRBD2	TGTGCCAGCAACGTTAGCGGGGGGGCCATACCCGGGGAGCTGTTTTTT	CASNVSGGAIPGELFF
TRBV7-3	TRBJ2-1	-	-	TGTGCCAGCAGCTTAACCGAGGGACGGACCTACAATGAGCAGTTCTTC	CASSLTEGRTYNEQFF
TRBV20-1	TRBJ2-7	many	TRBD1	TGCAGTGTCTCTCTTCCGACAGGGCGGTCCTACGAGCAGTACTTC	CSVSLPTGRSYEQYF